This entry features one T cell receptor (beta chain) sequence. Donors showed nominal health when sampled, although they likely had unrecorded immune exposures. The data originate from a study of cytomegalovirus exposure and HLA in healthy donors. Use of 60 Vbeta and 13 Jbeta primers characterized the PCR. Profiling relied on immunoSEQ multiplex PCR, and the TCRdb table lists in-frame clones only, not all of them. Of more than 90,000 clones in the sample, more than 80% are singletons; the top ten hold approximately 3.6%. CDR3 length: 14 residues. Germline V gene lookup returns CDR1 LNHNV and CDR2 YYDKDF (reference sequence). V lost 5 bases, J lost 3 bases, and 4 bases stayed unmatched.

Source material: PBMCs. V usage is TRBV15 and J usage is TRBJ2-1, with 7 positions matching TRBD2. The clonotype comes from a man under 40 in good health and CMV-seronegative. In DNA, the CDR3 is TGTGCCACCAGCGGGGGGGGAGACTACAATGAGCAGTTCTTC. Translated, it gives CATSGGGDYNEQFF.